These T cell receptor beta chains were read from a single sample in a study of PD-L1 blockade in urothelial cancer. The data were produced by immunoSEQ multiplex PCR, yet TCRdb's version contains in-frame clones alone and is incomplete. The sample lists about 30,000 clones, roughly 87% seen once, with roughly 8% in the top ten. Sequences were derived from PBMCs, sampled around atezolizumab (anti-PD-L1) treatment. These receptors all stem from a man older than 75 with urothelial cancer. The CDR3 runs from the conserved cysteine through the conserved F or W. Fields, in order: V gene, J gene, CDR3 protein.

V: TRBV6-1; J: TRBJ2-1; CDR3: CASSEIVTAPYNEQFF
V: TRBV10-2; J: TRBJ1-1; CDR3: CASFQGAQGPEAFF
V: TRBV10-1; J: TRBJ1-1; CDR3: CASSEQGGTEAFF
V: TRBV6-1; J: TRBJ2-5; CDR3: CASSEALGSGRGKETQYF
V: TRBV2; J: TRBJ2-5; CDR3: CASRGTGAPQETQYF
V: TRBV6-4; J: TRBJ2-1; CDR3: CASSLAAGSYNEQFF
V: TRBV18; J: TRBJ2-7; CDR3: CASSPAGGGNTYEQYF
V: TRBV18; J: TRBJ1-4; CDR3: CASSPLVATNEKLFF
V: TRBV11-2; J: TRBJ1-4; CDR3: CASSLDRKNEKLFF
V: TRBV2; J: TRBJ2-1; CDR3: CASRARAYNEQFF
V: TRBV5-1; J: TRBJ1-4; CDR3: CASRSTGTGSEKLFF
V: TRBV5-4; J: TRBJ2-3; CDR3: CASSLIQADTQYF
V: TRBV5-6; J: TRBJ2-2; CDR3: CASSAVADNTGELFF
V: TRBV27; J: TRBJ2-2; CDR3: CASSLASGTNTGELFF
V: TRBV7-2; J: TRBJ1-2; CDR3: CASSSRQAYGYTF
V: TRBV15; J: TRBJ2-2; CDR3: CATSRPSGRNTGELFF
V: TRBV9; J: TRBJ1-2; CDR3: CASSVDRGDYGYTF
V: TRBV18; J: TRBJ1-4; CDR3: CASSPTDLNEKLFF
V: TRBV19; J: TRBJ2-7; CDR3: CASSVGTGNYEQYF
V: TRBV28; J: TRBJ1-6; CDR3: CASSSDRGLTPLHF
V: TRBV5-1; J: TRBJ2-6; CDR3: CASSSTGTGNSGANVLTF
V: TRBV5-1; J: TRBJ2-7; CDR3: CASSPRNSGSSHEQYF
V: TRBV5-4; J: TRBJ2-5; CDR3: CASSQTGGAQETQYF
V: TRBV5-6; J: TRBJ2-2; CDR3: CASSSGVNTGELFF
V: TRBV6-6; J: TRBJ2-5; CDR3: CASSSTGEETQYF
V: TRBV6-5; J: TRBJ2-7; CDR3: CASSYSGAGVGEQYF
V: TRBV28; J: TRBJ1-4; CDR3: CASSFTDRRTNEKLFF
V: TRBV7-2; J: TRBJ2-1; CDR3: CASSLGAGFSYNEQFF
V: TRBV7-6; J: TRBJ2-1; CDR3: CASSSIAGGMPSYNEQFF
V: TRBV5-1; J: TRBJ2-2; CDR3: CASSPRTSGRGDTGELFF
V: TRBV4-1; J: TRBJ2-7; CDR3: CASSHSGVTYEQYF
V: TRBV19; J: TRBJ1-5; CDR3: CASSIGLGGNQPQHF
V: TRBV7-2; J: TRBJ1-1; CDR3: CASSALGGTTEAFF
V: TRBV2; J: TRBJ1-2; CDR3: CASSTGTALTYGYTF
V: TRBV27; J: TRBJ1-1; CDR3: CASWSQLNTEAFF
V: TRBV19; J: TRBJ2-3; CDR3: CASSIGTSRDTQYF
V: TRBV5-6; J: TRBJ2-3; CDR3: CASSLPYTGGTDTQYF
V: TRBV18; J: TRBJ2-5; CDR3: CASSLSRQGAGETQYF
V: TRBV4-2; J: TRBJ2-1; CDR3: CASSRPPGTSGTYSYNEQFF
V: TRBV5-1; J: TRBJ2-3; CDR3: CASSLGQSTDTQYF
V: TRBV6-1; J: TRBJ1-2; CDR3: CASSLDRVEGYTF
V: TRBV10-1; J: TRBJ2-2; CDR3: CASSATPAGATGELFF
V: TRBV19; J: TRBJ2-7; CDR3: CASSWTSGRTEISYEQYF
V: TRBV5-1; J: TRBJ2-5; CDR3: CASRQGLQETQYF
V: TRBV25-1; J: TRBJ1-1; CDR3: CASSASGTGGYTEAFF
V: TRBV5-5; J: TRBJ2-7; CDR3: CASSLRGPSYEQYF
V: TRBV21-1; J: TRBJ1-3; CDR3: CASSGRQIPSGNTIYF
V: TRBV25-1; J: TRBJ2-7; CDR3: CASSGLRGYSYEQYF
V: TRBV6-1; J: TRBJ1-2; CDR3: CASSEEKRLPYGYTF
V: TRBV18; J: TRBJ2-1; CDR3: CASSSQEGWTSHNEQFF
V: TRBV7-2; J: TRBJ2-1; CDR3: CASSGTRLGDNEQFF
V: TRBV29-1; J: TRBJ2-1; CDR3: CSGQETALSYNEQFF
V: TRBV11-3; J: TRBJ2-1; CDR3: CASSLGGGRVNNEQFF